The 7 T cell receptor beta chains below were found in one sample sequenced in a study of regulatory T cells in long-lasting Graves disease. The time point is: persistent/refractory GD, antithyroid drugs over 5 years with positive TRAb. Extracted RNA from PBMCs served as the source of the TCR library. For TCR beta, libraries came from iRepertoire HTBI primers and Arm-PCR of CDR3 regions. TCRdb itself ran the multiplex PCR reads through MiXCR, one entry per CDR3 protein. The sample carries approximately 290,000 distinct CDR3 sequences, around 23% recorded once. Sequenced material: peripheral blood mononuclear cells (PBMCs), taken when the disease was refractory, from a patient treated with antithyroid drugs. The origin of the receptors is a female donor with Graves disease.

This clonotype was observed at least ten times. The chain uses TRBV19 and TRBJ1-1; D is perhaps TRBD1 (6 bases). The length of the CDR3 is 15 residues. The germline V and J ends were trimmed by 5 bases and 1 base, with 14 bases remaining between them. The germline CDR1 and CDR2 sequences are LNHDA and SQIVND (reference sequence). The CDR3 reads CASSPLQGQNTEAFF. CDR3 in DNA: TGTGCCAGTAGTCCTTTGCAGGGGCAGAACACTGAAGCTTTCTTT.

This clonotype has at least ten counts. This rearrangement joins TRBV3-1 to TRBJ2-5; D is perhaps TRBD1 or TRBD2 (5 bases each). With 6 bases removed from V and 1 base from J, the gap between germline ends came to 12 bases. The CDR3 has 14 residues. Germline-derived CDR1 and CDR2 are LGHDT and YNNKEL (reference sequence). The chain's CDR3 is CASRDPGRQETQYF. For the CDR3, the DNA is TGTGCCAGCAGGGATCCGGGACGCCAAGAGACCCAGTACTTC.

This clonotype was seen more than once but under ten times. The gene calls are TRBV18 and TRBJ2-7; TRBD1 agrees at 9 bases. This CDR3 has 15 residues. Germline-derived CDR1 and CDR2 are KGHSH and LQKENI. Trimming removed 3 bases from V and 2 bases from J; junction bases left unmatched: 5. The CDR3 loop reads CASSPTGGVAYEQYF. The CDR3 DNA reads TGTGCCAGCTCACCCACAGGGGGCGTTGCCTACGAGCAGTACTTC.

This sequence joins TRBV3-1 and TRBJ1-6; 7 nucleotides align to TRBD1. Germline CDR1 and CDR2: LGHDT and YNNKEL (reference sequence). With V trimmed by 5 bases and J by 8 bases, 3 bases remained unmatched. The CDR3 sequence is 13 residues long. The CDR3 coding sequence is TGTGCCAGCAGCTACAGGGGCGATTCACCCCTCCACTTT. It codes for CASSYRGDSPLHF.

The table lists this clonotype with many counts. The gene calls are TRBV28 and TRBJ2-2; D is unclear. Trimming pared 6 bases from V and 5 bases from J, leaving 13 bases between. CDR3 length equals 14 residues. CDR1 and CDR2 from the germline V gene are MDHEN and SYDVKM. Written as DNA, the CDR3 is TGTGCCAGCAGGGGAAGAGGAGAGACCGGGGAGCTGTTTTTT. Translating it yields CASRGRGETGELFF.

The V gene is TRBV10-3, the J gene TRBJ2-7; D is undetermined. CDR1 and CDR2 (germline): ENHRY, SYGVKD. The CDR3 loop spans 15 amino acids. Deletions cut 0 bases from V and 3 bases from J, with 12 bases between. This CDR3 reads CAISESDKTLYEQYF. The DNA of the CDR3 is TGTGCCATCAGTGAGTCAGATAAGACACTCTACGAGCAGTACTTC.

The table lists this clonotype with many counts. The V gene is TRBV6-1, the J gene TRBJ1-2; 8 bases are a match to TRBD1. J was trimmed by 7 bases and V by 4 bases; bases with no gene match: 14. The germline gives CDR1 MNHNS, CDR2 SASEGT. The CDR3 extends over 16 amino acids. CDR3 residues: CASSAQRSGGGGGYTF. CDR3 nucleotides: TGTGCCAGCAGTGCCCAACGCTCAGGGGGCGGCGGTGGCTACACCTTC.